This T cell receptor beta chain stems from a study of OX40 agonist ivuxolimab in advanced cancers. Profiling relied on immunoSEQ multiplex PCR, and the TCRdb table lists in-frame clones only, not all of them. The table lists about 52,000 clones, roughly nine tenths of them singletons. Notes on this clone: Its ends do not fully match the called genes, so a read error is possible.

CDR3 length: 18 amino acids. Germline-derived CDR1 and CDR2 are LNHNV and YYDKDF (reference sequence). This specimen consisted of CD4+ or CD8+ T cells sorted from blood, obtained in a trial of the OX40 agonist ivuxolimab. The chain is built from TRBV15 and TRBJ2-7, with 10 bases aligning to TRBD1. The source of this sequence is an adult with an advanced solid tumor such as melanoma, head and neck, liver or kidney cancer. CDR3 amino acids: CATSGEGLGQGHSYEQYF. The CDR3 nucleotides are TGTGCCACCAGCGGAGAGGGTCTGGGACAGGGGCACTCCTACGAGCAGTACTTC. Looking up the rest from reference TRBV15 and TRBJ2-7 gives the full variable domain: DAMVIQNPRYQVTQFGKPVTLSCSQTLNHNVMYWYQQKSSQAPKLLFHYYDKDFNNEADTPDNFQSRRPNTSFCFLDIRSPGLGDTAMYLCATSGEGLGQGHSYEQYFGPGTRLTVT.